The source of this TCR beta chain is a study of OX40 agonist ivuxolimab in advanced cancers. In the study overall: There were three patients with partial responses, one having hepatocellular carcinoma and two cutaneous melanoma.

To note about this clone: Its antigen is undetermined.

Germline CDR1 KGHSH, CDR2 LQKENI. V was shortened by 3 bases and J by 1 base, with 3 bases between the two germline ends. This CDR3 is built from 12 residues. Produced via immunoSEQ multiplex PCR; TCRdb's table is partial and in-frame only. The sample shows around 100,000 clones, 90% of them seen only once. Study outcomes and limitations: More expanded clones were seen, on average, in CD8+ T cells than in CD4+. The study observed clonal expansion of CD4+ and CD8+ blood T cells by week 6 at 0.1 to 3.0 mg/kg.

Patients with autoimmune history or systemic immunosuppression were excluded. This sample comprised CD4+ or CD8+ T cells sorted from blood, obtained in a trial of the OX40 agonist ivuxolimab. J is TRBJ2-5 and V is TRBV18; D ambiguous. The sequence derives from an adult with an advanced solid tumor such as melanoma, head and neck, liver or kidney cancer. CDR3: CASSPSQETQYF. CDR3 nucleotides: TGTGCCAGCTCACCGAGCCAAGAGACCCAGTACTTC.